This TCR beta chain is drawn from a study of blood T cell repertoires in COVID-19. About the research overall: COVID-19 samples, acute and convalescent, were from the United States, Italy and Spain. T cells, B-cell-depleted T cells, or PBMCs supplied cDNA or gDNA.

Unmatched junction bases numbered 21, after V lost 6 bases and J lost 8 bases. The CDR3 extends over 17 amino acids. The germline CDR1 and CDR2 sequences are MNHEY and SMNVEV (reference sequence). Per the original methods: Amplification from reference gene primers served as the basis for estimated nucleated cell counts. Libraries were prepared by immunoSEQ multiplex PCR; TCRdb keeps only in-frame clonotypes and omits some of them. V and J calls and clone size are as listed in that table; D and trimming were resolved from the DNA. The sample carries about 9,000 clones, 80% to 90% recorded once. The origin of this receptor is a human donor in a cohort sampled during active COVID-19. Sequenced: peripheral blood. This rearrangement joins TRBV27 to TRBJ1-2; 7 nucleotides agree with TRBD1. This CDR3 reads CASSQSGRGGASRGYTF. In nucleotides, the CDR3 is TGTGCCAGCAGCCAAAGCGGCCGAGGGGGCGCGTCTAGAGGCTACACCTTC.